Shown below are 10 T cell receptor beta chains from a single sample sequenced in a study of identical twins. TCRdb analysed the 5' RACE reads with MiXCR anew, one entry per CDR3 protein. The data hold approximately 210,000 distinct CDR3 sequences, with around 10% observed a single time. Sequencing used memory (CD45RO+) T cells sorted from blood. Receptor source: a young woman in good health.

This chain uses TRBV11-2 with TRBJ2-1; 8 bases map to TRBD2. Unmatched junction bases numbered 15, after V lost 6 bases and J lost 8 bases. This CDR3 has 16 amino acids. CDR1 is SGHAT and CDR2 is FQNNGV in the germline V gene. The CDR3 reads CASRSPLGRARDEQFF. The CDR3 DNA follows: TGTGCCAGCAGATCCCCCCTCGGGAGGGCGAGGGATGAGCAGTTCTTC.

This clonotype was counted only a few times. The V gene is TRBV20-1, the J gene TRBJ2-1, with a possible D match to TRBD2 (5 bases). The CDR3 extends over 13 amino acids. The V gene lost 4 bases and the J gene lost 7 bases, with 14 bases spanning the gap. Germline-derived CDR1 and CDR2 are DFQATT and SNEGSKA (reference sequence). CDR3 coding DNA: TGCAGTGCTACCGGGCTAGCCGGGAATGAGCAGTTCTTC. Amino acid sequence: CSATGLAGNEQFF.

Many counts were recorded for this clonotype. The chain uses TRBV12-3 or TRBV12-4 and TRBJ2-5; TRBD1 might be the D (6 bases). V was clipped by 6 bases and J by 4 bases, with 12 bases between them. This CDR3 spans 13 amino acids. CDR3 DNA: TGTGCCAGCAGCCCCCGCAGGGGAGAGACCCAGTACTTC. Protein sequence: CASSPRRGETQYF.

This clonotype was detected only a few times. The J gene is TRBJ2-7, the V gene TRBV5-1; D is uncertain. The germline CDR1 and CDR2 sequences are SGHRS and YFSETQ. Deletions cut 0 bases from V and 5 bases from J, with 12 bases between. This CDR3 spans 14 amino acids. The CDR3 is CASSLDPRSDEQYF. Written as DNA, the CDR3 is TGCGCCAGCAGCTTGGACCCGAGGTCAGACGAGCAGTACTTC.

V usage is TRBV20-1 and J usage is TRBJ2-2, with TRBD2 matching over 7 bases. This CDR3 comprises 15 residues. Germline V gene sequence: CDR1 DFQATT, CDR2 SNEGSKA (reference sequence). V lost 2 bases to trimming and J lost 2 bases; unmatched junction nucleotides: 5. CDR3 sequence (DNA): TGCAGTGCTAGACGGGGGAGGGCCAACACCGGGGAGCTGTTTTTT. Encoded protein: CSARRGRANTGELFF.

This clonotype was counted many times. V and J are TRBV5-1 and TRBJ2-7; D perhaps matches TRBD1 (6 bases). In germline, CDR1 is SGHRS, CDR2 YFSETQ. CDR3 length equals 13 residues. The V end was cut by 7 bases, the J end by 6 bases, with 17 bases between. The CDR3 DNA follows: TGCGCCAGCCGAACAGGGACAAGTGGCGAGCAGTACTTC. Residues: CASRTGTSGEQYF.

The chain couples TRBV5-1 to TRBJ2-3, with 8 bases that match TRBD2. Germline assignment: CDR1 SGHRS and CDR2 YFSETQ. The CDR3 length is 14 residues. The V and J ends lost 5 bases and 6 bases, in that order; junction bases with no gene match: 8. The CDR3 bases are TGCGCCAGCAGTCCACCCGGGAGGGGGGATACGCAGTATTTT. Amino acids: CASSPPGRGDTQYF.

This clonotype was counted at least ten times. The J gene is TRBJ2-7, the V gene TRBV29-1; D is unresolved. V gave up 6 bases and J gave up 6 bases, with 9 bases separating them. The CDR3 extends over 10 amino acids. Germline loops: CDR1 SQVTM, CDR2 ANQGSEA. The CDR3 protein is CSVIMGEQYF. The CDR3 nucleotides read TGCAGCGTGATCATGGGCGAGCAGTACTTC.

This sequence joins TRBV20-1 and TRBJ1-4, with 9 positions matching TRBD1. Germline-derived CDR1 and CDR2 are DFQATT and SNEGSKA (reference sequence). The CDR3 contains 16 residues. V shed 0 bases and J 7 bases; nucleotides not matched to a gene: 9. The CDR3 loop is CSARDLKTGGFEKLFF. Written as DNA, the CDR3 is TGCAGTGCTAGAGACCTGAAGACAGGGGGGTTTGAAAAACTGTTTTTT.

The genes are TRBV5-1 and TRBJ2-7, with D possibly matching TRBD1 (5 bases). Trimming shortened V by 0 bases and J by 3 bases, and 7 bases separated the two germline ends. CDR3 length equals 13 residues. Germline values: CDR1 SGHRS, CDR2 YFSETQ. The CDR3 DNA follows: TGCGCCAGCAGCTTGGGACAGAACTACGAGCAGTACTTC. The encoded protein is CASSLGQNYEQYF. Drawing the rest from reference TRBV5-1 and TRBJ2-7, the complete variable domain is KAGVTQTPRYLIKTRGQQVTLSCSPISGHRSVSWYQQTPGQGLQFLFEYFSETQRNKGNFPGRFSGRQFSNSRSEMNVSTLELGDSALYLCASSLGQNYEQYFGPGTRLTVT.